One TCR beta chain is described in this entry. Its antigen is undetermined. Using immunoSEQ multiplex PCR, the repertoire was profiled, and TCRdb retains in-frame clones only, with some absent. The top ten hold about 7% of the sample, which has 100,000 to 150,000 clones, 90% seen once. The data originate from a study of T cell responses to AZD1222 COVID-19 vaccine. Study-level information: Timing groups of about 4 and about 12 weeks for second doses were pooled.

Overall study results and limits: The donor cohort was predominantly white British with a female majority, and clonal diversity may have been underestimated. Reports indicate that nearly half of spike-specific TCRs are directed at unmutated variant regions. At 160-218 and 743-854, vaccine-associated CD4 TCRs were dominant, and they spanned spike.

V lost 6 bases, J lost 3 bases, and 9 bases stayed unmatched. This CDR3 has 15 residues. The germline V gene encodes CDR1 LNHDA and CDR2 SQIVND (reference sequence). V gene TRBV19 combines with J gene TRBJ2-7; 9 bases are shared with TRBD2. The sequenced sample was peripheral blood, obtained on day 0 of AZD1222 vaccination. This receptor was taken from an adult in good health. The CDR3 region is CASSPFGLASYEQYF. The DNA of the CDR3 is TGTGCCAGTAGCCCCTTCGGACTAGCGAGCTACGAGCAGTACTTC.